This T cell receptor (beta chain) derives from a study of radiation and T cells in renal cell carcinoma (dated by TCRdb to between 2020 and 2021). General notes on the study: Samples were obtained from a clinical trial, in which 15 Gy stereotactic body radiation therapy was delivered to primary renal cell carcinomas and nephrectomy was performed 4 weeks later. A total of under 60 samples underwent TCR beta sequencing, made up of about 25 tumors and about 27 peripheral blood samples. Across all 50 or so samples, several million unique CDR3 nucleotide sequences, encoding roughly 3 million unique CDR3 amino acid sequences, were identified. General conclusions and limits of the study: Blood repertoire dynamics were not followed beyond 4 weeks after treatment. The single-armed trial design could not address effects of radiation dose or scheduling on the TCR repertoire. Because no pretreatment tumor biopsies were available, whether clonotypes were present in the tumor at baseline could not be determined. An increase in top tumor clonotypes in blood was observed from baseline to 2 weeks post-radiation, followed by contraction by 4 weeks, which was taken to suggest transient expansion of tumor-resident clones.

Comment on this clone: Its recognized antigen is unknown. Base qualities are not provided; no much larger clone lies one nucleotide away.

V loses 3 bases, J loses 6 bases, and the germline ends lie 11 bases apart. CDR1 and CDR2 are drawn from the germline V gene: MDHEN, SYDVKM. The CDR3 covers 13 residues, taking in both the cysteine and the phenylalanine. Of all the DNA, just the CDR3 is kept, 39 bases in frame from base 1. TCR beta libraries were generated from genomic DNA with the immunoSEQ kit, following the manufacturer's recommendations. Library preparation used a first multiplex PCR with proprietary primers, then a second PCR adding unique barcodes, with bead cleanups after each round. A kit-provided positive control reaction and a negative control reaction were included in every sample batch. The final libraries were assessed on an Agilent 4200 TapeStation D1000 ScreenTape, pooled by volume, and quantified by qPCR. Sequencing was performed on an Illumina NextSeq500 with a MidOutput 150-cycle cartridge, and 156 Read1 and 15 Index1 cycles were run with kit custom primers. The pooled library was loaded at 0.95 to 1 pM, with an approximately 21% PhiX control spiked in. Regarding the original processing steps: Vendor-processed data were analyzed in R, with a clonotype defined as all T cells sharing the same CDR3 nucleotide sequence. For clone abundance analyses, frequencies were normalized to the 10,000 most abundant clones in each sample. Before analysis, public T cell clones were removed, and these numbered fewer than five per sample on average. An abundance difference of at least 32-fold between compartments was the criterion for calling clonotypes tumor-enriched or baseline blood-enriched. A beta-binomial differential abundance model was used to identify clonotypes that were expanded or contracted between blood time points. Similarity between tumor and blood repertoires was quantified using the Baroni-Urbani and Buser coefficient, and groups were compared with two-tailed Wilcoxon tests in R. Here the immuneACCESS table is served through TCRdb, limited to in-frame sequences with V and J called. Missing clones are a known gap in these copies; in checked studies unresolved V genes cover under half, and the rest lacks a known reason. From that table come the V and J calls and clone size; the DNA was used to work out D and trimming. For this sample there are roughly 120,000 clones; 80% to 90% appear just once. The ten most abundant clones make up 1.9% of the sample.

The time point label corresponds to: blood 2 weeks post-SBRT. The intended sense of this specimen's treatment or condition label: 15 Gy SBRT to primary tumor, nephrectomy 4 weeks later. To follow tumor-enriched clonotypes, peripheral blood was collected serially from radiation-treated patients at baseline and again at 2 weeks and 4 weeks after SBRT. Every patient had renal cell carcinoma of clear cell pathology. Genomic DNA for TCR sequencing was prepared using the QIAamp DNA Blood Mini Kit (Qiagen). The analyses included only samples that passed all quality control checks. The TCR comes from a woman aged 60 to 75 with renal cell carcinoma. This chain is built from TRBV28 and TRBJ1-2, and the D gene may be TRBD1, 5 bases matching. Source: blood, taken from a patient whose treatment included radiotherapy and nephrectomy. The bases are TGTGCCAGCAGTTTCGAGGGACCAAATGGCTACACCTTC. The encoded protein is CASSFEGPNGYTF.